This TCR beta chain is drawn from a study of beta chain features in type 1 diabetes. The overall study: Healthy donors and patients had similar age, gender and cell yields. Researchers looked at approximately 100,000,000 sorted cells across all samples. Whole-study findings and limits: TCRB CDR3 length was moderately but significantly reduced in all four CD4+ subsets of Type 1 diabetes patients. Cells with high TCR expression could be over-represented by cDNA sequencing.

To note about this clone: As yet, its antigen is unknown. This sample also contains other DNA sequences that code for the same CDR3.

All of the isolated RNA was reverse transcribed, so expressed TCRB transcripts were sequenced. Repertoires were generated with immunoSEQ multiplex PCR, while TCRdb's copy carries only in-frame clones and drops some. The sample consists of some 640,000 clones, over 11% of them appearing once. The junction had 2 bases not matched to a gene; V was cut back by 0 bases and J by 3 bases. The CDR3 covers 14 residues. Germline V gene lookup returns CDR1 SGHRS and CDR2 YFSETQ. Sample: naive CD4+ T cells from blood. V usage is TRBV5-1 and J usage is TRBJ2-5; 7 bases fit TRBD1. The TCR originated in a man aged 18 to 29 with type 1 diabetes. DNA of the CDR3: TGCGCCAGCAGCTTGGGCACAGGGGAAGAGACCCAGTACTTC. This translates into CASSLGTGEETQYF.